A single sample gave rise to the 19 T cell receptor beta chains below, sequenced in a study of blood T cell repertoires in COVID-19. Using immunoSEQ multiplex PCR, the repertoire was profiled, and TCRdb retains in-frame clones only, with some absent. The table lists 450,000 or so clones, roughly 88% of them singletons. Sequences were obtained from PBMCs or T cells enriched from blood (not recorded which). Source of these receptors: a man aged 18-30 years who had recovered from COVID-19.

This chain joins TRBV11-3 and TRBJ2-3; tentatively, D is TRBD2 (6 bases). The CDR3 is made up of 16 amino acids. The germline V gene has CDR1 SGHNT and CDR2 YENEEA. The V end lost 5 bases, the J end lost 2 bases, and 17 bases lay between the germline ends. The CDR3 DNA reads as TGTGCCAGCAGCCTCCAGGGCGGGACCTACACAGATACGCAGTATTTT. This encodes CASSLQGGTYTDTQYF.

V and J are TRBV5-1 and TRBJ1-1; no clear D. This CDR3 contains 14 residues. CDR1 is SGHRS, CDR2 YFSETQ, per germline. V was shortened by 2 bases and J by 3 bases, with 11 bases between the two germline ends. CDR3 sequence reads: CASSFGGLDTEAFF. The CDR3 DNA is TGCGCCAGCAGCTTTGGAGGGTTAGACACTGAAGCTTTCTTT.

This clone was found once. The chain is built from TRBV10-3 and TRBJ1-2, with TRBD1 matching 12 bases. The J segment lost 4 bases and the V segment lost 3 bases, leaving 6 bases of the junction unmatched. The CDR3 contains 16 residues. Germline V gives CDR1 ENHRY, CDR2 SYGVKD. The CDR3 reads CAISEPGTGGLYGYTF. In DNA form, the CDR3 reads TGTGCCATCAGTGAACCTGGGACAGGGGGCCTCTATGGCTACACCTTC.

V and J are TRBV6-1 and TRBJ1-2, with D tentatively TRBD1 (6 bases). Per germline, CDR1 MNHNS and CDR2 SASEGT. V lost 2 bases to trimming and J lost 8 bases, with 18 bases between them. The CDR3 covers 15 residues. The CDR3 DNA sequence: TGTGCCAGCAGTGAAACGGGGGGGCGACCGGAGGGCTACACCTTC. Amino acids: CASSETGGRPEGYTF.

V gene TRBV10-1 combines with J gene TRBJ2-2; 7 bases are a match to TRBD2. Germline CDR1 WNHNN, CDR2 SYGVQD (reference sequence). V lost 5 bases and J lost 6; bases outside the gene matches: 6. This CDR3 has 14 amino acids. CDR3 protein: CASSFSRESGELFF. The CDR3, as DNA: TGCGCCAGCAGTTTCTCGCGGGAGTCCGGGGAGCTGTTTTTT.

This chain connects TRBV10-3 to TRBJ1-1; the match to TRBD1 covers 7 bases. With V trimmed by 6 bases and J by 4 bases, 5 bases remained unmatched. The germline V gene has CDR1 ENHRY and CDR2 SYGVKD. CDR3 size: 13 residues. CDR3 coding DNA: TGTGCCATCAGGACCCCAGGGGGCACTGAAGCTTTCTTT. Translating it yields CAIRTPGGTEAFF.

The V and J genes are TRBV27 and TRBJ2-5, with 9 bases aligning to TRBD2. V shed 6 bases and J 5 bases; nucleotides not matched to a gene: 10. This CDR3 region has 15 residues. CDR1 MNHEY and CDR2 SMNVEV come from the germline V gene (reference sequence). The CDR3 DNA sequence: TGTGCCAGCAGATCCTTAGCGGGAGTCAGGGAGACCCAGTACTTC. Amino acids: CASRSLAGVRETQYF.

The rearrangement links TRBV27 to TRBJ2-1; D possibly corresponds to TRBD2 (5 bases). Trimming removed 5 bases from V and 4 bases from J, with 18 bases in between. This CDR3 is built from 16 residues. In germline, CDR1 is MNHEY, CDR2 SMNVEV (reference sequence). Written as DNA, the CDR3 is TGTGCCAGCAGTAATCCAGAGGGAGATTGGTACAATGAGCAGTTCTTC. As protein: CASSNPEGDWYNEQFF.

The CDR3 DNA sequence: TGTGCCAGCAGCCAGGGACAGACTAACTATGGCTACACCTTC. Its protein product is CASSQGQTNYGYTF. The rearrangement links TRBV6-5 to TRBJ1-2, with 7 bases matching TRBD1. The J segment lost 0 bases and the V segment lost 6 bases, leaving 4 bases of the junction unmatched. Per germline, CDR1 MNHEY and CDR2 SVGAGI. The CDR3 sequence is 14 residues long.

The count of this clone is one. The chain combines TRBV23-1 with TRBJ1-3; 12 bases match TRBD1. TRBV23-1 is an ORF, and what it does is uncertain. Germline trimming cut 3 bases from V and 4 bases from J; bases unmatched to any gene: 16. The CDR3 contains 20 residues. The CDR3 nucleotides are TGCGCCAGCAGTCAGATCCCGGGACAGGGGGCTCTAACTCTCGGAAACACCATATATTTT. It codes for CASSQIPGQGALTLGNTIYF.

The chain joins TRBV14 to TRBJ1-6; no clear D gene. V lost 4 bases to trimming and J lost 9 bases, with 7 bases between them. The CDR3 is 12 amino acids. Looked up from germline, CDR1 is SGHDN and CDR2 is FVKESK. Here the CDR3 DNA reads TGTGCCAGCAGCCGCGCAGGTTCACCCCTCCACTTT. It specifies CASSRAGSPLHF.

The CDR3 is CASRSGQGGNQPQHF. Here the CDR3 DNA reads TGTGCCAGCAGATCGGGACAGGGTGGCAATCAGCCCCAGCATTTT. The V call is TRBV28, the J call TRBJ1-5, with 9 nucleotides matching TRBD1. Losses at the gene ends were 6 bases for V and 2 bases for J; bases not matched to a gene: 5. Germline values: CDR1 MDHEN, CDR2 SYDVKM. The CDR3 consists of 15 residues. Full variable domain (missing parts from reference TRBV28 and TRBJ1-5): DVKVTQSSRYLVKRTGEKVFLECVQDMDHENMFWYRQDPGLGLRLIYFSYDVKMKEKGDIPEGYSVSREKKERFSLILESASTNQTSMYLCASRSGQGGNQPQHFGDGTRLSIL.

The CDR3 loop reads CASSDGDRVQPQHF. In nucleotides, the CDR3 is TGTGCCAGCAGTGACGGGGACAGGGTTCAGCCCCAGCATTTT. V and J are TRBV6-1 and TRBJ1-5; 9 nucleotides agree with TRBD1. The V gene end was trimmed by 3 bases and the J gene end by 6 bases; junction bases not matched to a gene: 3. CDR3 length equals 14 residues. Germline lookup yields CDR1 MNHNS and CDR2 SASEGT.

The chain uses TRBV15 and TRBJ1-5; 9 bases match TRBD1. The CDR3 consists of 16 residues. J was trimmed by 7 bases and V by 0 bases; bases with no gene match: 7. CDR1 and CDR2 (germline): LNHNV, YYDKDF (reference sequence). As DNA, the CDR3 is TGTGCCACCAGCAGAGATCCGGGACAGGGATCCCAGCCCCAGCATTTT. Protein: CATSRDPGQGSQPQHF.

The chain uses TRBV21-1 and TRBJ1-2. TRBV21-1 is described as a pseudogene. This CDR3 contains 13 residues. CDR3 nucleotide sequence: TGTGCCAGCAGCAAACGGGAGGGTTATGGCTACACCTTC. This translates into CASSKREGYGYTF.

This chain links TRBV5-1 with TRBJ1-1, with 7 nucleotides matching TRBD1. The V segment lost 1 base and the J segment 1 base; nucleotides outside the gene matches: 7. Germline values: CDR1 SGHRS, CDR2 YFSETQ. The CDR3 length is 16 residues. The chain's CDR3 is CASSLLPRGENTEAFF. As DNA, the CDR3 is TGCGCCAGCAGCTTGCTGCCCAGGGGGGAGAACACTGAAGCTTTCTTT. The full variable domain, its missing parts supplied by reference TRBV5-1 and TRBJ1-1, is KAGVTQTPRYLIKTRGQQVTLSCSPISGHRSVSWYQQTPGQGLQFLFEYFSETQRNKGNFPGRFSGRQFSNSRSEMNVSTLELGDSALYLCASSLLPRGENTEAFFGQGTRLTVV.

The chain is built from TRBV5-1 and TRBJ2-1, with TRBD1 matching over 9 bases. The germline V gene has CDR1 SGHRS and CDR2 YFSETQ. This CDR3 has 16 residues. The ends lost 0 bases at V and 7 bases at J; junction bases unmatched: 8. This chain's CDR3 is CASSLVAGQGGNEQFF. Written as DNA, the CDR3 is TGCGCCAGCAGCTTGGTCGCGGGACAGGGCGGAAATGAGCAGTTCTTC.

The chain recombines TRBV11-2 with TRBJ1-1; D is unresolved. Between the trimmed V and J ends, which lost 10 bases and 0 bases, there was a span of 15 bases. Looked up from germline, CDR1 is SGHAT and CDR2 is FQNNGV. CDR3 length: 14 amino acids. CDR3: CATGGRQMNTEAFF. The CDR3, as DNA: TGTGCCACCGGTGGGAGGCAAATGAACACTGAAGCTTTCTTT.

This clone was picked up one time. This chain joins TRBV3-1 (or the pseudogene TRBV3-2) and TRBJ2-1, with a weak D call TRBD1 (5 bases). Germline CDR1 is LGHDT and CDR2 is YNNKEL (reference sequence). CDR3 length: 15 amino acids. With 1 base removed from V and 3 bases from J, the gap between germline ends came to 10 bases. This CDR3 reads CASSQGQLNYNEQFF. The CDR3 coding sequence is TGTGCCAGCAGCCAAGGACAGTTGAACTACAATGAGCAGTTCTTC.